Sequencing of this TCR beta chain was carried out in a study of blood T cell repertoires in COVID-19. Source study methods: How many nucleated cells were present was estimated from reference gene primer amplification. Some clones are missing from TCRdb's copy, which holds only in-frame ones; the method was immunoSEQ multiplex PCR. V, J and clone size were drawn from that table, and D and trimming were deduced from the DNA. The sample lists over 250,000 clones; over 80% were seen once. This TCR came from a woman in her 70s with COVID-19, enrolled during active disease. The sequencing sample was made of peripheral blood.

CDR3 loop: CASSAPGTGGPSLFF. CDR3 nucleotides: TGTGCCAGCTCAGCCCCCGGGACAGGAGGACCGTCCCTGTTTTTT. The rearrangement uses TRBV18 and TRBJ1-4, with 8 bases aligning to TRBD1. The CDR3 has 15 amino acids. Germline assignment: CDR1 KGHSH and CDR2 LQKENI. Losses at the gene ends were 5 bases for V and 14 bases for J; bases not matched to a gene: 16.